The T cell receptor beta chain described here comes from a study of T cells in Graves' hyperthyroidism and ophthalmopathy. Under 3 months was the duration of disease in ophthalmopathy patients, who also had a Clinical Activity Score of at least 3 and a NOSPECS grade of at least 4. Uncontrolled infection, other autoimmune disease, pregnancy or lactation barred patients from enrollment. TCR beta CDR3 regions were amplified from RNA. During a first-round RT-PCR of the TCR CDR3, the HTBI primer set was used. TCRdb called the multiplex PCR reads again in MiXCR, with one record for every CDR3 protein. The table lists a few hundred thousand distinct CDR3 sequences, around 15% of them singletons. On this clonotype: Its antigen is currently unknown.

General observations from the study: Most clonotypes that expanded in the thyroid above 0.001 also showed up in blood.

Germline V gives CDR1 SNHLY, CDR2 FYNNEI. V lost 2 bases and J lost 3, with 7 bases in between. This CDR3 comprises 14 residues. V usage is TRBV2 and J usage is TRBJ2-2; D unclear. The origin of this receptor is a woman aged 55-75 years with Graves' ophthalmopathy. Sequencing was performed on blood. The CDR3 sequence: CASSESPYTGELFF. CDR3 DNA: TGTGCCAGCAGTGAAAGCCCTTACACCGGGGAGCTGTTTTTT.